The present T cell receptor (beta chain) was sequenced within a study of blood T cell repertoires in COVID-19. The overall study: Acute and convalescent COVID-19 samples came from the United States, Italy and Spain. From T cells, B-cell-depleted T cells, or PBMCs came the material, which was cDNA or gDNA.

In the authors' methods: Nucleated cell counts were estimated from reference gene primer amplification. Produced via immunoSEQ multiplex PCR; TCRdb's table is partial and in-frame only. That table gives V, J and clone size, and the DNA gave D and trimming. In the table there are around 70,000 clones, approximately 80% of which are singletons. The J segment lost 2 bases and the V segment lost 5 bases, leaving 9 bases of the junction unmatched. CDR3 size: 16 residues. The germline V gene encodes CDR1 LNHDA and CDR2 SQIVND (reference sequence). V gene TRBV19 combines with J gene TRBJ1-1, with 9 bases lining up with TRBD1. The sequencing sample was made of peripheral blood. The sequence was collected from a woman aged 80 or older with active or convalescent COVID-19. CDR3 amino acids: CASSLLQGALNTEAFF. The DNA for the CDR3 is TGTGCCAGTAGTTTACTACAGGGGGCGCTTAACACTGAAGCTTTCTTT.